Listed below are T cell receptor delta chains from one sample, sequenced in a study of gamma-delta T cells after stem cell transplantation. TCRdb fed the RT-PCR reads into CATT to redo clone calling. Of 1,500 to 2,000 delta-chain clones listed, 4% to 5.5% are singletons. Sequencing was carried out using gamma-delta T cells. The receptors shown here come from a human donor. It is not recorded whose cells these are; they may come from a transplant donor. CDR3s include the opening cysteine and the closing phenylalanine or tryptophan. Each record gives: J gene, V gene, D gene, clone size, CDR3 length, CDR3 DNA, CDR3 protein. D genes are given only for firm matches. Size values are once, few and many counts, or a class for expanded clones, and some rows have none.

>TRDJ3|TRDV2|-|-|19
TGTGCCTGTGACACTGCGGGATTCCAAAGCTCCTGGGACACCCGACAGATGTTTTTC
CACDTAGFQSSWDTRQMFF
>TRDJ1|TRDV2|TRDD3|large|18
TGTGCCTGTGACCCCATCTTGGGGGATACGCGTTTGACCGATAAACTCATCTTT
CACDPILGDTRLTDKLIF
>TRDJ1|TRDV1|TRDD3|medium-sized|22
TGTGCTCTTGGGGAACTACAACCTCCTACTGACTGGGGGATATCCCCCACCGATAAACTCATCTTT
CALGELQPPTDWGISPTDKLIF
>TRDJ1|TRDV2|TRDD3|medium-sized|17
TGTGCCTGCTCCCTACTGGGGGATCCTTTGGTCGCCGATAAACTCATCTTT
CACSLLGDPLVADKLIF
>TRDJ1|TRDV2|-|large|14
TGTGCCTGTGACCCCTTGGGGACTGGGAGTAAACTCATCTTT
CACDPLGTGSKLIF
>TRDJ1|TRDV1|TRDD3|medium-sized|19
TGTGCTCTTGGGGTTGGGCAGACCGGGGGATACGGGTACACCGATAAACTCATCTTT
CALGVGQTGGYGYTDKLIF
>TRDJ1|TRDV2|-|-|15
TGTGCCTGTGACACGGTGGGGGCTTCGACCGATAAACTCATCTTC
CACDTVGASTDKLIF
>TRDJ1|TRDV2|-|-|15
TGTGCCTGTGACACTGTGGGGGCTCGGGCCGATAAACTCATCTTT
CACDTVGARADKLIF
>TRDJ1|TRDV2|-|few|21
TGTGCCTGTGACACCGTACGTTCGTCCTCCAGCGGCCTGATGGGACCCGATAAACTCATCTTT
CACDTVRSSSSGLMGPDKLIF
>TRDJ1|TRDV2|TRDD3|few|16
TGTGCCTGTGACACGTTGTTGGGGGAGAGCACCGATAAACTCATCTTT
CACDTLLGESTDKLIF
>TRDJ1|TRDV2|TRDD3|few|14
TGTGCCTGTGATTTACTGGGGGACACCGATAAACTCATCTTT
CACDLLGDTDKLIF
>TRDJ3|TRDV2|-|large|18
TGTGCCTGTGACACCTTAAGTGGGAGTTCCTGGGACACCCGACAGATGTTTTTC
CACDTLSGSSWDTRQMFF
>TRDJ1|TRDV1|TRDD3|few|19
TGTGCTCTTGGGGTCGGGCAGACCGGGGGATACGGGTACACCGATAAACCCATCTTT
CALGVGQTGGYGYTDKPIF
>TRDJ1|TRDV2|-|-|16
TGTGCCTGTGACACCGTATCACACACACCAAACGATAAACTCATCTTT
CACDTVSHTPNDKLIF
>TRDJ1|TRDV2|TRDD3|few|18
TGTGCCTGTGACACCCTCCCGCTACTGGGGGATTCTACCGATAAACTCATCTTT
CACDTLPLLGDSTDKLIF
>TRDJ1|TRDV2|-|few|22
TGTGCCTGTGACACCGTGCTTGGACTTTTGGGGGGTGATGGTCCGTACACCGATAAACTCATCTTT
CACDTVLGLLGGDGPYTDKLIF
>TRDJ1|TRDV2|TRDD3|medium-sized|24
TGTGCCTGTGACGTTGTCTCCATCGGACTGAATGTGGCTGGGGGATACGGGGACACCGATAAACTCATCTTT
CACDVVSIGLNVAGGYGDTDKLIF